This T cell receptor (beta chain) stems from a study of cytomegalovirus exposure and HLA in healthy donors. The CDR3 is made up of 14 amino acids. The germline V gene has CDR1 WSHSY and CDR2 SAAADI. Trimming cost V 10 bases and J 0 bases; bases outside gene matches: 8. This clone has more than one count but fewer than ten. Amplification used 60 Vbeta primers and 13 Jbeta primers. This table comes from immunoSEQ multiplex PCR, and its TCRdb copy is limited to in-frame clones, with some not included. The data contain approximately 160,000 clones, 80% to 90% of them singletons. The clonotype comes from a woman under 30 in good health and CMV-seronegative. The J gene is TRBJ1-1, the V gene TRBV10-2, with 7 bases lining up with TRBD1. Sequenced input: PBMCs. Here the CDR3 DNA reads TGCGCCACACGACAGGGACCGATGAACACTGAAGCTTTCTTT. Translation: CATRQGPMNTEAFF.